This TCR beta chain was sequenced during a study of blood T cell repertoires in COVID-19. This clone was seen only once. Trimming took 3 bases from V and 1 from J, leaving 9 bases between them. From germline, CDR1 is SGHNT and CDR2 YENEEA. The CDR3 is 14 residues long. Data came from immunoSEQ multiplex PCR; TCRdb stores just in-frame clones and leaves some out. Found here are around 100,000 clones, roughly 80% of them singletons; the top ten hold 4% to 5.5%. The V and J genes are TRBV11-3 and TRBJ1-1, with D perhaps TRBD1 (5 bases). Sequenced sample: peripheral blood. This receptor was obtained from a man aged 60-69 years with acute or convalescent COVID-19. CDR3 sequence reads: CASSFDRQNTEAFF. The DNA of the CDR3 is TGTGCCAGCAGCTTTGACAGACAGAACACTGAAGCTTTCTTT.